Listed below are T cell receptor beta chains from one sample, sequenced in a study of cytomegalovirus exposure and HLA in healthy donors. TCRdb's copy holds only in-frame clones and misses some; the assay was immunoSEQ multiplex PCR. The profile shows under 130,000 clones, 66% of them singletons. What was sequenced was PBMCs. Receptors were obtained from a woman aged 50 to 65 in good health and CMV-seronegative. The CDR3 runs from the conserved cysteine through the conserved F or W. The D gene is left open where the match is weak. Clone size is not always given. Where it is, it says once, few, many or a class for expanded clones.

V	size	D	J	CDR3	DNA
TRBV5-4	few	-	TRBJ2-7	CASSSGNRIYEQYF	TGTGCCAGCAGCTCAGGGAATCGTATCTACGAGCAGTACTTC
TRBV18	-	TRBD2	TRBJ2-1	CASSPSGVSAEQFF	TGTGCCAGCTCACCAAGCGGGGTTTCGGCTGAGCAGTTCTTC
TRBV7-2	-	-	TRBJ1-1	CASSLEEPLEAFF	TGTGCCAGCAGCTTAGAGGAGCCCCTTGAAGCTTTCTTT
TRBV27	-	-	TRBJ2-4	CASSPRTGSGNIQYF	TGTGCCAGCAGTCCGCGGACGGGGTCCGGGAACATTCAGTACTTC
TRBV18	-	TRBD1	TRBJ1-2	CASSPMTGGYGYTF	TGTGCCAGCTCACCAATGACAGGGGGCTATGGCTACACCTTC
TRBV18	-	-	TRBJ2-7	CASSPPRSHYEQYF	TGTGCCAGCTCACCACCGCGGAGCCACTACGAGCAGTACTTC
TRBV18	few	-	TRBJ1-3	CASSRQESSGNTIYF	TGTGCCAGCTCACGGCAGGAAAGCTCTGGAAACACCATATATTTT
TRBV6-1	-	TRBD2	TRBJ2-3	CAGSGGGPADTQYF	TGTGCCGGTAGCGGGGGGGGGCCCGCAGATACGCAGTATTTT
TRBV14	-	-	TRBJ1-2	CASSDQEFYGYTF	TGTGCCAGCAGCGATCAGGAATTTTATGGCTACACCTTC
TRBV28	-	-	TRBJ1-1	CASSTGAFYASEAFF	TGTGCCAGCTCAACCGGAGCCTTCTACGCTTCTGAAGCTTTCTTT
TRBV30	-	-	TRBJ2-2	CAWSQVRGPGELFF	TGTGCCTGGAGTCAAGTACGGGGTCCCGGGGAGCTGTTTTTT
TRBV5-1	-	TRBD2	TRBJ2-5	CASSSIAGGQETQYF	TGCGCCAGCAGTTCGATAGCGGGGGGCCAAGAGACCCAGTACTTC
TRBV6-1	few	TRBD2	TRBJ2-5	CASSFLAGEETQYF	TGTGCCAGCAGTTTTCTAGCGGGAGAAGAGACCCAGTACTTC
TRBV7-9	-	-	TRBJ2-6	CASRFSGGAGGANVLTF	TGTGCCAGCAGGTTCAGTGGGGGGGCTGGCGGGGCCAACGTCCTGACTTTC
TRBV6-1	few	TRBD1	TRBJ1-2	CASSEEGQGPGYTF	TGTGCCAGCAGTGAAGAGGGACAGGGTCCAGGCTACACCTTC
TRBV28	-	TRBD2	TRBJ2-7	CASSPSPGGKQYF	TGTGCCAGCAGTCCAAGCCCGGGGGGAAAGCAGTACTTC
TRBV7-9	-	-	TRBJ1-5	CASSFGSNQPQHF	TGTGCCAGCAGCTTCGGTAGCAATCAGCCCCAGCATTTT
TRBV7-7	-	TRBD2	TRBJ2-1	CASSVAGGTSYNEQFF	TGTGCCAGCAGCGTAGCGGGAGGAACTTCCTACAATGAGCAGTTCTTC
TRBV2	-	TRBD1	TRBJ1-2	CASRKDRGANYGYTF	TGTGCCAGCAGGAAGGACAGGGGGGCGAACTATGGCTACACCTTC
TRBV7-2	-	TRBD1	TRBJ1-5	CASSPRQGGQPQHF	TGTGCCAGCAGCCCCCGACAGGGGGGTCAGCCCCAGCATTTT
TRBV27	-	-	TRBJ1-2	CASGAENYGYTF	TGTGCCAGCGGGGCAGAGAACTATGGCTACACCTTC
TRBV2	-	TRBD1	TRBJ2-2	CASKVRAGGTGELFF	TGTGCCAGCAAAGTACGGGCAGGGGGCACCGGGGAGCTGTTTTTT
TRBV7-9	-	-	TRBJ2-1	CASSIYRDSYNEQFF	TGTGCCAGCAGCATCTACAGGGACTCCTACAATGAGCAGTTCTTC
TRBV11-2	-	-	TRBJ2-7	CASSYATRVSEQYF	TGTGCCAGCAGCTACGCCACCAGGGTAAGCGAGCAGTACTTC
TRBV5-6	-	TRBD2	TRBJ2-3	CASSLAGGPKDTQYF	TGTGCCAGCAGCTTGGCGGGAGGGCCCAAAGATACGCAGTATTTT
TRBV10-1	few	TRBD2	TRBJ2-1	CASRKTSGGFGEQFF	TGCGCCAGCAGAAAGACTAGCGGGGGGTTTGGTGAGCAGTTCTTC
TRBV27	few	TRBD1	TRBJ1-5	CASSVRDRHPQHF	TGTGCCAGCAGTGTCCGGGACAGACATCCCCAGCATTTT
TRBV7-2	-	TRBD1	TRBJ2-1	CASSLDRGRYNEQFF	TGTGCCAGCAGCCTGGACAGGGGGCGATACAATGAGCAGTTCTTC
TRBV27	-	-	TRBJ1-6	CASSYRVNSPLHF	TGTGCCAGCAGTTACAGGGTGAATTCACCCCTCCACTTT
TRBV11-2	-	TRBD2	TRBJ2-3	CASSHVPAGVNTDTQYF	TGTGCCAGCAGCCATGTCCCAGCGGGGGTAAACACAGATACGCAGTATTTT
TRBV11-2	-	-	TRBJ2-7	CAEGDTYEQYF	TGTGCCGAGGGGGATACCTACGAGCAGTACTTC
TRBV10-3	-	-	TRBJ2-2	CAISSRYAGGSDTGELFF	TGTGCCATCAGTTCCCGATACGCTGGGGGGAGCGACACCGGGGAGCTGTTTTTT
TRBV27	-	-	TRBJ2-5	CASSFGRGETQYF	TGTGCCAGCAGTTTTGGGCGGGGAGAGACCCAGTACTTC
TRBV7-9	-	-	TRBJ2-7	CASSLRDESYEQYF	TGTGCCAGCAGCTTGCGGGACGAATCCTACGAGCAGTACTTC
TRBV7-7	few	-	TRBJ2-3	CASSLDGLSGPDTQYF	TGTGCCAGCAGCTTAGATGGGCTGAGCGGGCCAGATACGCAGTATTTT
TRBV27	-	-	TRBJ2-5	CASSYNRGLETQYF	TGTGCCAGCAGTTATAACAGGGGACTGGAGACCCAGTACTTC
TRBV7-3	-	TRBD1	TRBJ2-3	CARSFVVVGQVVRTDTQYF	TGTGCCAGAAGCTTCGTCGTCGTGGGACAGGTGGTAAGAACAGATACGCAGTATTTT
TRBV7-9	once	TRBD2	TRBJ2-2	CASSFPSGIGTGELFF	TGTGCCAGCAGCTTTCCCAGCGGGATAGGAACCGGGGAGCTGTTTTTT
TRBV6-1	once	-	TRBJ1-5	CASSEAKKAGWPDSNQPQHF	TGTGCCAGCAGTGAAGCGAAAAAGGCAGGCTGGCCCGACAGCAATCAGCCCCAGCATTTT